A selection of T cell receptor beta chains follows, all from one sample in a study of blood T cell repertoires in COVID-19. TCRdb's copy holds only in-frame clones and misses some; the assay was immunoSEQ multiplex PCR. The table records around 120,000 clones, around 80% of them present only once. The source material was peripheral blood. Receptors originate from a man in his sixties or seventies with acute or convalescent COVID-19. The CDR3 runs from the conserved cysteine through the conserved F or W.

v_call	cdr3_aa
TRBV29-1	CSVPGVVNEQYF
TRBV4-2	CASSRTGTGGPYSNQPQHF
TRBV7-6	CASSFGSGDTQYF
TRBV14	CASSHLGQGASLGSYEQYF
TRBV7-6	CASSLVTGGTGELFF
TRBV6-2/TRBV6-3	CASSYAVAGGLSGYTF
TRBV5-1	CASSLGLAGDEQFF
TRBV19	CASSLGQAPNYGYTF
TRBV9	CASSADPGQGADTQYF
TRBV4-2	CASSLITGQKNTEAFF
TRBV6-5	CASSLVDRVTDTQYF
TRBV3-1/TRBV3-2	CASSYGGNTGELFF
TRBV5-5	CASSLGGSFAPEAFF
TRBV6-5	CASSRTSGATQYF
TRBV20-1	CSASHTPAGANSPLHF
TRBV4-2	CASSHEAGGPYEQFF
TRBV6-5	CASRISGSSVSEAFF
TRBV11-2	CASSFSGGSPPLHF
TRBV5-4	CASSPRAGGRYQETQYF
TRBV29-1	CGGTGGRLGEKLFF
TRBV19	CASSTGLQGNEQFF
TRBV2	CASSAEQGKNQPQHF
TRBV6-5	CASSSREGTGGSEAFF
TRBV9	CASSVVEGTEQYF
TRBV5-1	CASRSGTGAYEQYF
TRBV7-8	CASSSREGQGNTEAFF
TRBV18	CASSPPVGTGANVLTF
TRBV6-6	CASSYLQEAFF
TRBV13	CASSLAGDYEQYF
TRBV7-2	CASSSRERQQPQHF
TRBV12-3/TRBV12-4	CASKGDAEAFF
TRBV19	CASRGQGDYSNQPQHF
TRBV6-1	CASSDRQGAIYGYTF
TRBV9	CASSVATSGDQGTQYF
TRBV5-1	CASSSGPRTGGNEQYF
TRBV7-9	CASSIFPSRGNTDTQYF
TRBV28	CASHLRTGGGYGYTF
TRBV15	CATSRDHLGDQPQHF
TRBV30	CAWKSKDRINQPQHF
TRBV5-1	CASSLWGEASNTIYF
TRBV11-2	CASSPNTDRGWGMNTEAFF
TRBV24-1	CATSDPDRAYGYTF
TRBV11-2	CASSLDSVGQGPLANYGYTF
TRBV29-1	CSVAGQGRETQYF
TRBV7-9	CASSPSWTGAETQYF
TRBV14	CASSRRGQGTDTQYF
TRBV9	CASSALQGIGEKLFF
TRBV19	CASSADRTAGNTIYF
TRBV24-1	CATSDLREGTEETQYF
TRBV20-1	CSASIGGQGASYNSPLHF
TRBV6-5	CASSPLYRGRELFF
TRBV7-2	CASSFQGVAGNTIYF
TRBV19	CASRPALLGNTEAFF
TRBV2	CASGRTETNTEAFF
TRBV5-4	CASSRFGGPGLYNEQFF
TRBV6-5	CASSYGGWGQYNEQFF